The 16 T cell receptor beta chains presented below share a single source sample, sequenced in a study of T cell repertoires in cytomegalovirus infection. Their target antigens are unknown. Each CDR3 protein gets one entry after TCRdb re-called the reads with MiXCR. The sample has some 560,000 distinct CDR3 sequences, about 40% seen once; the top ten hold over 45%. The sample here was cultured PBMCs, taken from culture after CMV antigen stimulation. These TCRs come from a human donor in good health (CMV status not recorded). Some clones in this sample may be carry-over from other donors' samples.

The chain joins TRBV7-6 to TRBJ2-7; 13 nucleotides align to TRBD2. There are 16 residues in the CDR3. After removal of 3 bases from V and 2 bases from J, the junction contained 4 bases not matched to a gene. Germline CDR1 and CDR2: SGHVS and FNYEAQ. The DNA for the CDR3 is TGTGCCAGCAGCTTGAAGGGACTAGCGGGACCCTACGAGCAGTACTTC. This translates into CASSLKGLAGPYEQYF.

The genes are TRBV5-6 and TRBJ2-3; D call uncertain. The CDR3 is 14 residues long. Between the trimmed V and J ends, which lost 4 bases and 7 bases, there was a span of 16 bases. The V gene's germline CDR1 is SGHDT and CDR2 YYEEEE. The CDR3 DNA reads TGTGCCAGCAGCCCCTCCTCCCGATCGTATACGCAGTATTTT. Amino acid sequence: CASSPSSRSYTQYF.

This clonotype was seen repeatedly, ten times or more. As DNA, the CDR3 is TGTGCCAGCAGTTATGTCTTTGCGGCCCCGGGGGTTGTCTATGAGCAGTTCTTC. Its protein is CASSYVFAAPGVVYEQFF. This rearrangement joins TRBV7-2 to TRBJ2-1, with D perhaps TRBD2 (6 bases). The CDR3 spans 18 residues. V shed 6 bases and J shed 8 bases, with 29 bases lying between them. Germline loops: CDR1 SGHTA, CDR2 FQGNSA.

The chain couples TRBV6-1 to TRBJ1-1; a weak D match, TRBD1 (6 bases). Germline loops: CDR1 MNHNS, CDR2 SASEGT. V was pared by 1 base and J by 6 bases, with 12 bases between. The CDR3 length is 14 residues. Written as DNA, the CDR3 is TGTGCCAGCAGTGAAGACCAGGGGAGCCCTGAAGCTTTCTTT. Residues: CASSEDQGSPEAFF.

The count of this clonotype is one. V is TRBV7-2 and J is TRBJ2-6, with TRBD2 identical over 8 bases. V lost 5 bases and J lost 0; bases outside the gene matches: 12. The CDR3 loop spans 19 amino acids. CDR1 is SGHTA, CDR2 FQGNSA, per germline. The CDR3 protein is CASSHSRGGQSSGANVLTF. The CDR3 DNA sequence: TGTGCCAGCAGCCACTCCCGGGGGGGGCAATCCTCTGGGGCCAACGTCCTGACTTTC.

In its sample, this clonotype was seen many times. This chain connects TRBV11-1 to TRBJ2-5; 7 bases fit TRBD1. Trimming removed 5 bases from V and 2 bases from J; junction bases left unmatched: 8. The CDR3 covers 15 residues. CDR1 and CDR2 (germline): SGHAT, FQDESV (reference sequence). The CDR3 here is CASSLGGTEQETQYF. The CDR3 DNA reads TGTGCCAGCAGCCTCGGTGGGACAGAACAAGAGACCCAGTACTTC.

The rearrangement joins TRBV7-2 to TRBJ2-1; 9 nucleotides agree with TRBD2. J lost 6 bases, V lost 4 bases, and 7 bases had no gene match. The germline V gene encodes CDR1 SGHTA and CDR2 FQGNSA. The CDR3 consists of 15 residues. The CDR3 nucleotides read TGTGCCAGCAGCTCAAGCCCAGCGGGAGGCAATGAGCAGTTCTTC. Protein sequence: CASSSSPAGGNEQFF.

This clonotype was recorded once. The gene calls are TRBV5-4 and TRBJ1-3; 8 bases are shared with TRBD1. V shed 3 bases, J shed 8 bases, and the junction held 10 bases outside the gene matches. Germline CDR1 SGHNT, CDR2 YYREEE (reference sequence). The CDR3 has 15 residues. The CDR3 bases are TGTGCCAGCAGCTCAGGGGGCTTGCAACCTCACACCATATATTTT. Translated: CASSSGGLQPHTIYF.

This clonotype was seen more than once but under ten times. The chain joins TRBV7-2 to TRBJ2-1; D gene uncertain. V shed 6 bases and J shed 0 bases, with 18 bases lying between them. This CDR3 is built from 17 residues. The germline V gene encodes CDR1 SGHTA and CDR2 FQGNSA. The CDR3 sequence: CASSLRAPWASYNEQFF. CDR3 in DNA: TGTGCCAGCAGTCTCCGGGCCCCTTGGGCCTCCTACAATGAGCAGTTCTTC.

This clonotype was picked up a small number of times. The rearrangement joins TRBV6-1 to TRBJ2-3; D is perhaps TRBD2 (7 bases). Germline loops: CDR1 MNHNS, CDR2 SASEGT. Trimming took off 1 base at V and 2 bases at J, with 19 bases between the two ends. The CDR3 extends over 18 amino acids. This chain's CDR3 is CASSEEIEGGGYTDTQYF. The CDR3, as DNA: TGTGCCAGCAGTGAAGAAATAGAGGGGGGGGGTTACACAGATACGCAGTATTTT.

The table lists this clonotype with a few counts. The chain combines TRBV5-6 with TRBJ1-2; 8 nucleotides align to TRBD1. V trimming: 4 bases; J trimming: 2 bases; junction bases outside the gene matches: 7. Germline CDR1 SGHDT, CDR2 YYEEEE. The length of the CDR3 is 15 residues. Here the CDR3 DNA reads TGTGCCAGCAGCGGAGGGACAGGACAAAACTATGGCTACACCTTC. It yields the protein CASSGGTGQNYGYTF.

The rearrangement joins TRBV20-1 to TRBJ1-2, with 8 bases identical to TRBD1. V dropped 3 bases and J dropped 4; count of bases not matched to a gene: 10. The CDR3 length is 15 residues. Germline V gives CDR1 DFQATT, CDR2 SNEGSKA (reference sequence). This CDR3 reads CSASPRTGYTYGYTF. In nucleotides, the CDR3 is TGCAGTGCTAGTCCTAGGACAGGGTATACCTATGGCTACACCTTC.

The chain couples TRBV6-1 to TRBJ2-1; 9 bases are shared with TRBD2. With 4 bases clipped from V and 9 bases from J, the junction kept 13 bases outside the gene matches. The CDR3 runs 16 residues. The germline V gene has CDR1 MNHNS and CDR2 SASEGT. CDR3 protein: CASSARLADSTVEQFF. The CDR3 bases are TGTGCCAGCAGTGCGAGACTAGCGGACAGTACAGTTGAGCAGTTCTTC.

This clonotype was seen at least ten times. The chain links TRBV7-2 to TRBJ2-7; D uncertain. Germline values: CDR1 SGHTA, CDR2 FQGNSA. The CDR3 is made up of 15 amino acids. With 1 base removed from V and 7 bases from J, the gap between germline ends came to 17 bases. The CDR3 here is CASSLGSSGWIEQYF. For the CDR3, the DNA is TGTGCCAGCAGCTTAGGGTCCTCTGGATGGATAGAGCAGTACTTC.

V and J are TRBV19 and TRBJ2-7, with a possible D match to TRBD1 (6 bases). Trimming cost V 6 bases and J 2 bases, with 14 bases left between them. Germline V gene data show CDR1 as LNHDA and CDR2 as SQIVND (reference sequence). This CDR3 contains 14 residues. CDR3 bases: TGTGCCAGTAGCAGGACAGCTCAAACCTACGAGCAGTACTTC. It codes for CASSRTAQTYEQYF.

As DNA, the CDR3 is TGTGCCATCACGGGGTCGAGGGATGAAAAACTGTTTTTT. Amino acids: CAITGSRDEKLFF. The V and J genes are TRBV10-3 and TRBJ1-4; D is ambiguous. Germline-derived CDR1 and CDR2 are ENHRY and SYGVKD. The V end was cut by 7 bases, the J end by 6 bases, with 12 bases between. The CDR3 is 13 amino acids.